This T cell receptor beta chain originates from a study of blood T cell repertoires in COVID-19. The CDR3 has 12 residues. V lost 5 bases, J lost 8 bases, and 12 bases lay in between. Method: immunoSEQ multiplex PCR; TCRdb's copy keeps in-frame clones and lacks some. The sample holds 120,000 to 150,000 clones, approximately 89% seen once. The chain couples TRBV12-3 or TRBV12-4 to TRBJ1-2; D unresolved. Material for sequencing was peripheral blood. The clonotype originates from a human donor in a cohort sampled during active COVID-19. This CDR3 reads CASSPGPGGYTF. DNA of the CDR3: TGTGCCAGCAGTCCGGGCCCGGGGGGCTACACCTTC.